This T cell receptor beta chain was identified in a study of human T cells and chemical hapten exposure. Study summary: Readings were taken at 6 days from patch tests that had applied 0.01% DPC to the upper back. Whole-study results and caveats: Expanded TCRs were compared with controls, and the expanded TCRs formed significantly more large CDR3 similarity clusters.

What the library attached to individual cDNA molecules were unique molecular identifiers. One entry per CDR3 protein results from TCRdb running MiXCR on the RACE reads. The table shows a few hundred thousand distinct CDR3 sequences, with about 6% occurring only once. Time point meaning: patch test 2, 6 weeks after DPC sensitization. Documented treatment: therapeutic diphenylcyclopropenone sensitization with weekly scalp DPC. This clonotype was seen a handful of times. Its antigen is not identified. V lost 10 bases and J 2 bases, leaving 10 bases between the germline ends. From germline, CDR1 is SGHRS and CDR2 YFSETQ. CDR3 length equals 12 residues.

The origin of this receptor is a woman aged 18-29 years with alopecia areata. Some clones in this sample may be carry-over from other donors' samples. The V call is TRBV5-1, the J call TRBJ2-4, with D possibly being TRBD1 (6 bases). The sample here was whole blood, taken in connection with sensitization to the hapten diphenylcyclopropenone (DPC). In DNA, the CDR3 is TGCGCCCGACAGGATCCCAAAAACATTCAGTACTTC. Its translation is CARQDPKNIQYF.